What follows describes a single T cell receptor (beta chain). The data were obtained in a study of control samples from healthy donors and cancer patients. Germline V gene sequence: CDR1 MDHEN, CDR2 SYDVKM. The ends were cut back, 4 bases at V and 0 bases at J, with 6 bases in the middle. The CDR3 has 13 residues. The repertoire was sequenced with immunoSEQ multiplex PCR; TCRdb's copy has only in-frame clones and lacks some. This table has about 140,000 clones, more than 90% appearing once. The chain combines TRBV28 with TRBJ1-1; D unresolved. This clonotype was sampled from a man aged 30 to 39 in good health. What was sequenced was blood. CDR3 bases: TGTGCCAGCAGTTCCCAGCTGAACACTGAAGCTTTCTTT. Translated, it gives CASSSQLNTEAFF. The variable domain in full, with the rest retrieved from reference TRBV28 and TRBJ1-1, is DVKVTQSSRYLVKRTGEKVFLECVQDMDHENMFWYRQDPGLGLRLIYFSYDVKMKEKGDIPEGYSVSREKKERFSLILESASTNQTSMYLCASSSQLNTEAFFGQGTRLTVV.